A selection of T cell receptor beta chains follows, all from one sample in a study of blood T cell repertoires in COVID-19. Some clones are missing from TCRdb's copy, which holds only in-frame ones; the method was immunoSEQ multiplex PCR. The sample contains fewer than 350,000 clones, about 89% of which appear only once. Material: PBMCs or T cells enriched from blood (not recorded which). These receptors were collected from a woman aged 40 to 49 who had recovered from COVID-19. The CDR3 runs from the conserved cysteine through the conserved F or W. A D gene is named only where the DNA matches it firmly. Not every row has a clone size; where given, it reads once, few, many or a size class.

D: .; size: .; J: TRBJ1-2; V: TRBV25-1; CDR3: CASSVGAYGYTF; DNA: TGTGCCAGCAGTGTTGGGGCCTATGGCTACACCTTC
D: TRBD2; size: once; J: TRBJ2-3; V: TRBV18; CDR3: CASRRATSGSADTQYF; DNA: TGTGCCAGCCGTCGGGCGACTAGCGGGAGTGCAGATACGCAGTATTTT
D: TRBD2; size: .; J: TRBJ2-3; V: TRBV5-4; CDR3: CASTPLGGSPPDTQYF; DNA: TGTGCCAGCACCCCACTCGGCGGGAGCCCCCCAGATACGCAGTATTTT
D: TRBD1; size: .; J: TRBJ1-6; V: TRBV30; CDR3: CAWRPTDRVYSPLHF; DNA: TGTGCCTGGAGACCCACAGACAGGGTGTATTCACCCCTCCACTTT
D: TRBD2; size: few; J: TRBJ2-1; V: TRBV7-2; CDR3: CASSLASGGSPHNEQFF; DNA: TGTGCCAGCAGCTTAGCGTCGGGGGGGAGCCCTCACAATGAGCAGTTCTTC
D: TRBD1; size: .; J: TRBJ1-6; V: TRBV27; CDR3: CASSRQGGNSPLHF; DNA: TGTGCCAGCAGTCGACAGGGAGGTAATTCACCCCTCCACTTT
D: TRBD1; size: .; J: TRBJ1-2; V: TRBV9; CDR3: CASSVVDRGNYGYTF; DNA: TGTGCCAGCAGCGTAGTTGACAGGGGAAACTATGGCTACACCTTC
D: .; size: few; J: TRBJ2-1; V: TRBV11-2; CDR3: CASSLVGWANEQFF; DNA: TGTGCCAGCAGCTTAGTTGGGTGGGCTAATGAGCAGTTCTTC
D: TRBD1; size: once; J: TRBJ1-2; V: TRBV19; CDR3: CASSLGQGEGGYTF; DNA: TGTGCCAGTAGTCTTGGACAGGGGGAGGGTGGCTACACCTTC
D: TRBD1; size: .; J: TRBJ2-5; V: TRBV10-2; CDR3: CASSDGTGATRVAQYF; DNA: TGCGCCAGCAGTGACGGGACAGGGGCTACAAGAGTCGCCCAGTACTTC
D: TRBD2; size: .; J: TRBJ2-2; V: TRBV6-2/TRBV6-3; CDR3: CASSYARTSGNTGELFF; DNA: TGTGCCAGCAGTTACGCCCGGACTAGCGGGAACACCGGGGAGCTGTTTTTT
D: TRBD2; size: .; J: TRBJ2-5; V: TRBV24-1; CDR3: CATSEGGVEETQYF; DNA: TGTGCCACCAGCGAGGGAGGGGTGGAAGAGACCCAGTACTTC
D: .; size: .; J: TRBJ2-2; V: TRBV7-3; CDR3: CASSPAVGFGELFF; DNA: TGTGCCAGCAGCCCTGCCGTCGGGTTCGGGGAGCTGTTTTTT
D: .; size: .; J: TRBJ1-1; V: TRBV30; CDR3: CAWSVSGDTEAFF; DNA: TGTGCCTGGAGTGTATCAGGGGACACTGAAGCTTTCTTT
D: .; size: .; J: TRBJ2-7; V: TRBV6-6; CDR3: CATSSDRVSYEQYF; DNA: TGTGCCACCTCCAGCGACAGAGTCTCCTACGAGCAGTACTTC
D: .; size: many; J: TRBJ2-7; V: TRBV3-1/TRBV3-2; CDR3: CASSQGDRRQYF; DNA: TGTGCCAGCAGCCAAGGTGATCGCAGGCAGTACTTC
D: TRBD1; size: .; J: TRBJ2-1; V: TRBV24-1; CDR3: CATSRTGAGDNEQFF; DNA: TGTGCCACCAGTAGAACAGGGGCAGGGGACAATGAGCAGTTCTTC
D: .; size: .; J: TRBJ2-7; V: TRBV11-3; CDR3: CASSLDRRAGGLLEQYF; DNA: TGTGCCAGCAGCTTAGATCGCAGGGCAGGGGGGCTCCTAGAGCAGTACTTC
D: TRBD1; size: .; J: TRBJ2-7; V: TRBV7-6; CDR3: CASSRTGGEQYF; DNA: TGTGCCAGCAGCCGGACAGGGGGTGAGCAGTACTTC
D: .; size: .; J: TRBJ1-1; V: TRBV7-9; CDR3: CASLEANTEAFF; DNA: TGTGCCAGCTTGGAGGCGAACACTGAAGCTTTCTTT
D: TRBD2; size: .; J: TRBJ2-1; V: TRBV7-3; CDR3: CASSLTSAGGIYEQFF; DNA: TGTGCCAGCAGCTTAACGAGCGCGGGAGGGATCTATGAGCAGTTCTTC
D: TRBD1; size: few; J: TRBJ2-2; V: TRBV19; CDR3: CAIKRDRGSHGELFF; DNA: TGTGCCATCAAGAGGGACAGGGGATCTCACGGGGAGCTGTTTTTT
D: .; size: .; J: TRBJ1-3; V: TRBV7-9; CDR3: CASTGERDGNTIYF; DNA: TGTGCCAGCACGGGGGAGAGGGATGGAAACACCATATATTTT
D: .; size: .; J: TRBJ2-7; V: TRBV27; CDR3: CASSPLGKHYEQYF; DNA: TGTGCCAGCAGTCCCCTCGGGAAGCACTACGAGCAGTACTTC
D: .; size: .; J: TRBJ2-2; V: TRBV7-2; CDR3: CASSLEGGRTGELFF; DNA: TGTGCCAGCAGCTTAGAAGGGGGTAGGACCGGGGAGCTGTTTTTT
D: .; size: few; J: TRBJ1-6; V: TRBV28; CDR3: CASSLGRGQSVHSPLHF; DNA: TGTGCCAGCAGTTTAGGCCGTGGACAGTCAGTTCATTCACCCCTCCACTTT
D: .; size: once; J: TRBJ1-2; V: TRBV18; CDR3: CASSPRGQNLWDYGYTF; DNA: TGTGCCAGCTCACCACGAGGACAGAACCTCTGGGACTATGGCTACACCTTC
D: TRBD2; size: .; J: TRBJ2-3; V: TRBV5-1; CDR3: CASSTGLAGGLGSDTQYF; DNA: TGCGCCAGCAGCACGGGACTAGCGGGAGGGCTTGGATCCGATACGCAGTATTTT
D: .; size: once; J: TRBJ1-1; V: TRBV21-1; CDR3: CASSNIDRGNTEAFF; DNA: TGTGCCAGCAGCAATATCGACAGGGGGAACACTGAAGCTTTCTTT
D: TRBD1; size: .; J: TRBJ1-5; V: TRBV10-3; CDR3: CAISEDDRGKGNQPQHF; DNA: TGTGCCATCAGTGAGGATGACAGGGGTAAAGGCAATCAGCCCCAGCATTTT
D: TRBD1; size: .; J: TRBJ1-2; V: TRBV18; CDR3: CASSPFDRGEIRGYTF; DNA: TGTGCCAGCTCGCCCTTCGACAGGGGAGAGATTCGAGGCTACACCTTC
D: TRBD2; size: .; J: TRBJ2-3; V: TRBV19; CDR3: CASSIDSGRGTDTQYF; DNA: TGTGCCAGTAGTATAGATAGCGGGAGGGGCACAGATACGCAGTATTTT
D: .; size: .; J: TRBJ2-6; V: TRBV27; CDR3: CASRAGTRSGANVLTF; DNA: TGTGCCAGCAGGGCCGGGACAAGGTCTGGGGCCAACGTCCTGACTTTC
D: .; size: .; J: TRBJ1-2; V: TRBV29-1; CDR3: CSVEGVEANYGYTF; DNA: TGCAGCGTTGAGGGCGTGGAAGCTAACTATGGCTACACCTTC
D: .; size: .; J: TRBJ2-2; V: TRBV29-1; CDR3: CSVLADVNTGELFF; DNA: TGCAGCGTTTTAGCGGACGTTAACACCGGGGAGCTGTTTTTT
D: .; size: .; J: TRBJ2-7; V: TRBV30; CDR3: CAWKDNYEQYF; DNA: TGTGCCTGGAAGGACAACTACGAGCAGTACTTC
D: .; size: .; J: TRBJ2-7; V: TRBV7-9; CDR3: CASSLALSTGTTAYEQYF; DNA: TGTGCCAGCAGCTTAGCGCTGTCGACCGGGACAACCGCCTACGAGCAGTACTTC
D: .; size: .; J: TRBJ2-3; V: TRBV24-1; CDR3: CATSDISGDTDTQYF; DNA: TGTGCCACCAGTGATATTAGCGGAGACACAGATACGCAGTATTTT
D: TRBD1; size: few; J: TRBJ1-5; V: TRBV18; CDR3: CASSPLPGQGNQPQHF; DNA: TGTGCCAGCTCACCTCTCCCGGGACAGGGTAATCAGCCCCAGCATTTT
D: .; size: .; J: TRBJ1-1; V: TRBV27; CDR3: CASSLWGGQGGTEAFF; DNA: TGTGCCAGCAGTTTATGGGGGGGGCAAGGCGGAACTGAAGCTTTCTTT
D: .; size: once; J: TRBJ1-1; V: TRBV19; CDR3: CASSMGLENTEAFF; DNA: TGTGCCAGTAGTATGGGCTTAGAAAACACTGAAGCTTTCTTT
D: TRBD2; size: .; J: TRBJ2-3; V: TRBV27; CDR3: CASSWTAGGPDTQYF; DNA: TGTGCCAGCAGTTGGACAGCGGGGGGGCCAGATACGCAGTATTTT
D: .; size: .; J: TRBJ2-5; V: TRBV19; CDR3: CASSIPGQETQYF; DNA: TGTGCCAGTAGTATCCCAGGCCAAGAGACCCAGTACTTC
D: .; size: once; J: TRBJ1-6; V: TRBV5-1; CDR3: CASSSGGYSPLHF; DNA: TGCGCCAGCAGCTCCGGAGGTTATTCACCCCTCCACTTT
D: TRBD1; size: few; J: TRBJ1-2; V: TRBV2; CDR3: CASTIQGADGYTF; DNA: TGTGCCAGCACCATACAGGGGGCGGATGGCTACACCTTC
D: .; size: .; J: TRBJ1-2; V: TRBV29-1; CDR3: CSVGGQNRYGYTF; DNA: TGCAGCGTGGGTGGACAGAACCGATATGGCTACACCTTC
D: TRBD2; size: once; J: TRBJ2-1; V: TRBV15; CDR3: CATSSAGLAGWNEQFF; DNA: TGTGCCACCAGCAGTGCGGGACTAGCGGGATGGAATGAGCAGTTCTTC
D: TRBD2; size: .; J: TRBJ2-7; V: TRBV11-1; CDR3: CASSLSGGGNEQYF; DNA: TGTGCCAGCAGCCTTAGCGGGGGGGGTAACGAGCAGTACTTC
D: .; size: .; J: TRBJ1-2; V: TRBV7-2; CDR3: CASWVQVPGFGYTF; DNA: TGTGCCAGCTGGGTCCAAGTCCCAGGGTTTGGCTACACCTTC
D: .; size: once; J: TRBJ2-3; V: TRBV6-5; CDR3: CASSLPTPDTQYF; DNA: TGTGCCAGCAGTCTACCAACGCCAGATACGCAGTATTTT
D: TRBD1; size: .; J: TRBJ1-3; V: TRBV3-1/TRBV3-2; CDR3: CASSPPGTGNSGNTIYF; DNA: TGTGCCAGCAGCCCCCCCGGGACAGGTAACTCTGGAAACACCATATATTTT
D: .; size: .; J: TRBJ2-1; V: TRBV15; CDR3: CATSRDDSDFNEQFF; DNA: TGTGCCACCAGCAGAGATGACAGCGATTTCAATGAGCAGTTCTTC
D: .; size: .; J: TRBJ1-1; V: TRBV9; CDR3: CASSVDREGTEAFF; DNA: TGTGCCAGCAGCGTAGACAGGGAGGGCACTGAAGCTTTCTTT
D: TRBD2; size: .; J: TRBJ2-3; V: TRBV11-3; CDR3: CASSPRASGGADTQYF; DNA: TGTGCCAGCAGCCCTAGAGCCAGCGGGGGGGCAGATACGCAGTATTTT
D: .; size: .; J: TRBJ2-5; V: TRBV4-1; CDR3: CASSQVVGSGETQYF; DNA: TGCGCCAGCAGCCAAGTAGTCGGGAGCGGAGAGACCCAGTACTTC
D: .; size: .; J: TRBJ1-3; V: TRBV29-1; CDR3: CSVHTGGRGNTIYF; DNA: TGCAGCGTGCACACCGGTGGGCGTGGAAACACCATATATTTT
D: .; size: .; J: TRBJ1-3; V: TRBV28; CDR3: CASSYRAVGNTIYF; DNA: TGTGCCAGCAGCTACAGGGCGGTTGGAAACACCATATATTTT
D: .; size: .; J: TRBJ2-5; V: TRBV10-3; CDR3: CAISAEEETQYF; DNA: TGTGCCATCAGTGCAGAGGAAGAGACCCAGTACTTC
D: TRBD1; size: .; J: TRBJ2-6; V: TRBV19; CDR3: CASSVNRGVKAGANVLTF; DNA: TGTGCCAGTAGTGTTAACAGGGGGGTGAAGGCTGGGGCCAACGTCCTGACTTTC